The 20 T cell receptor beta chains listed next were all sequenced from one sample in a study of CD8+ T cells in alopecia areata. RNA was extracted and reverse transcribed into cDNA as the sequencing template. The protocol was immunoSEQ multiplex PCR, while the TCRdb copy is restricted to in-frame clones and leaves out a portion. The repertoire includes 61,000 or so clones, around 96% of them detected once, and 25% to 30% sits in the top ten. The source was CD8+ T cells sorted from blood, collected at week 0. The receptors come from a human donor with alopecia areata.

The V gene is TRBV7-6, the J gene TRBJ2-7, with 9 bases matching TRBD1. Germline V gene sequence: CDR1 SGHVS, CDR2 FNYEAQ. V was pared by 4 bases and J by 5 bases, with 3 bases of the junction left unmatched. The CDR3 spans 13 residues. For the CDR3, the DNA is TGTGCCAGCAGCTCAGGGACAGGGAACGAGCAGTACTTC. Its protein product is CASSSGTGNEQYF. The full variable domain, in which reference TRBV7-6 and TRBJ2-7 provide the parts outside the CDR3, is GAGVSQSPRYKVTKRGQDVALRCDPISGHVSLYWYRQALGQGPEFLTYFNYEAQQDKSGLPNDRFSAERPEGSISTLTIQRTEQRDSAMYRCASSSGTGNEQYFGPGTRLTVT.

The rearrangement links TRBV6-5 to TRBJ1-1, with a possible D match to TRBD1 (5 bases). V lost 3 bases, J lost 3 bases, and 8 bases lay in between. This CDR3 comprises 13 residues. Germline V gene lookup returns CDR1 MNHEY and CDR2 SVGAGI. CDR3 residues: CASSYGGDTEAFF. CDR3 coding DNA: TGTGCCAGCAGTTATGGGGGAGACACTGAAGCTTTCTTT.

The rearrangement links TRBV19 to TRBJ2-7, with D perhaps TRBD1 (6 bases). The CDR3 consists of 14 residues. The ends were cut back, 3 bases at V and 0 bases at J, with 9 bases in the middle. CDR1 and CDR2 (germline): LNHDA, SQIVND (reference sequence). The CDR3 sequence: CASSIRTDSYEQYF. The CDR3 nucleotides are TGTGCCAGTAGTATTCGGACAGACTCCTACGAGCAGTACTTC.

V gene TRBV19 combines with J gene TRBJ1-1; TRBD1 might be the D (6 bases). Trimming took 0 bases from V and 6 from J, leaving 17 bases between them. Per the germline V gene, CDR1 is LNHDA and CDR2 is SQIVND (reference sequence). The CDR3 length is 16 residues. CDR3 coding DNA: TGTGCCAGTAGTATAGAACCAGACAGGCGGATGGCTGAAGCTTTCTTT. As protein: CASSIEPDRRMAEAFF.

This rearrangement joins TRBV2 to TRBJ2-3, with D hard to call. CDR1 and CDR2 (germline): SNHLY, FYNNEI. The CDR3 is 12 amino acids. Deletions cut 1 base from V and 6 bases from J, with 5 bases between. The CDR3 coding sequence is TGTGCCAGCAGTGAAGAGTGGGATACGCAGTATTTT. This gives the protein CASSEEWDTQYF.

The chain employs TRBV6-5 and TRBJ1-6, with 9 bases matching TRBD1. The CDR3 contains 16 residues. The V gene's germline CDR1 is MNHEY and CDR2 SVGAGI. V shed 3 bases, J shed 14 bases, and the junction held 14 bases outside the gene matches. The CDR3 nucleotides are TGTGCCAGCAGTTATCGCCCGGGACAGGGAATTTCCACCCTCCACTTT. It specifies CASSYRPGQGISTLHF.

The chain uses TRBV7-8 and TRBJ1-1; D ambiguous. CDR1 SGHVS and CDR2 FQNEAQ come from the germline V gene. The CDR3 has 14 amino acids. The germline V and J ends were trimmed by 5 bases and 5 bases, with 15 bases remaining between them. Written as DNA, the CDR3 is TGTGCCAGCAGCCTTAGGTCTAGCGGAACTGAAGCTTTCTTT. Protein product: CASSLRSSGTEAFF.

The rearrangement uses TRBV7-6 and TRBJ2-1; TRBD1 is a possible D gene (5 bases). This CDR3 comprises 9 residues. Looked up from germline, CDR1 is SGHVS and CDR2 is FNYEAQ. V lost 9 bases, J lost 12 bases, and 9 bases lay in between. The CDR3 DNA reads TGTGCCAGGGGGCTGGTGCAGTTCTTC. Protein sequence: CARGLVQFF.

Notes on this clone: The sample holds other DNA sequences that translate to the same CDR3. In DNA form, the CDR3 reads TGTGCCAGCAGCTTAGTGGCGGGGACCCAGTACTTC. Its translation: CASSLVAGTQYF. The V call is TRBV13, the J call TRBJ2-5, with a possible D match to TRBD2 (5 bases). Per the germline V gene, CDR1 is PRHDT and CDR2 is FYEKMQ (reference sequence). The length of the CDR3 is 12 residues. Trimming shortened V by 1 base and J by 7 bases, and 7 bases separated the two germline ends.

The chain is built from TRBV18 and TRBJ2-5; D is perhaps TRBD1 (5 bases). V was shortened by 5 bases and J by 5 bases, with 12 bases between the two germline ends. CDR3 length: 13 amino acids. Germline lookup yields CDR1 KGHSH and CDR2 LQKENI. DNA for the CDR3: TGTGCCAGCTCAAATGGACAAGAGGAGACCCAGTACTTC. Protein sequence: CASSNGQEETQYF.

The chain carries TRBV6-5 and TRBJ2-7; 9 positions agree with TRBD1. The CDR3 loop spans 13 amino acids. In germline, CDR1 is MNHEY, CDR2 SVGAGI. After removal of 4 bases from V and 4 bases from J, the junction contained 2 bases not matched to a gene. DNA for the CDR3: TGTGCCAGCAGTTCGGGACAGGGTTACGAGCAGTACTTC. Encoded protein: CASSSGQGYEQYF.

The chain joins TRBV30 to TRBJ2-1; tentative D call: TRBD1 (6 bases). Trimming pared 1 base from V and 9 bases from J, leaving 13 bases between. The CDR3 spans 13 residues. The germline V gene encodes CDR1 GTSNPN and CDR2 SVGIG (reference sequence). CDR3 nucleotides: TGTGCCTGGAGTGGGGGGCAGGGCGGTGAGCAGTTCTTC. As protein: CAWSGGQGGEQFF. The whole variable domain, filled in from reference TRBV30 and TRBJ2-1, reads SQTIHQWPATLVQPVGSPLSLECTVEGTSNPNLYWYRQAAGRGLQLLFYSVGIGQISSEVPQNLSASRPQDRQFILSSKKLLLSDSGFYLCAWSGGQGGEQFFGPGTRLTVL.

This clone occurred once. CDR3 sequence (DNA): TGTGCCAGCAGCTTAGGGCAGGGGAACACTGAAGCTTTCTTT. Translation: CASSLGQGNTEAFF. The V and J genes are TRBV7-9 and TRBJ1-1; D is perhaps TRBD1 (5 bases). The CDR3 has 14 amino acids. Germline V lookup: CDR1 SEHNR, CDR2 FQNEAQ (reference sequence). V was cut by 1 base and J by 1 base, with 7 bases left in between.

This chain connects TRBV6-6 to TRBJ1-1, with D unclear. This CDR3 region has 13 residues. Trimming removed 0 bases at V and 11 bases at J, with 13 bases between. CDR1 is MNHNY, CDR2 SVGAGI, per germline (reference sequence). The CDR3 bases are TGTGCCAGCAGTTACTCGGCAGGAATGGATGCTTTCTTT. It is translated as CASSYSAGMDAFF.

The chain couples TRBV6-6 to TRBJ2-5; D is unclear. The CDR3 has 15 amino acids. V lost 6 bases and J 2 bases, leaving 16 bases between the germline ends. Germline lookup yields CDR1 MNHNY and CDR2 SVGAGI (reference sequence). CDR3 sequence reads: CASSRPNAAQETQYF. The CDR3 bases are TGTGCCAGCAGCCGACCAAATGCGGCTCAAGAGACCCAGTACTTC.

V and J are TRBV23-1 and TRBJ2-5, with 10 positions matching TRBD1. TRBV23-1 is recorded as an ORF, its role being uncertain. CDR3 length equals 17 residues. J was trimmed by 0 bases and V by 4 bases; bases with no gene match: 8. The CDR3 DNA reads as TGCGCCAGCAGTCCCGGGACAGGGGTCTTGTACCAAGAGACCCAGTACTTC. Its translation is CASSPGTGVLYQETQYF.

The CDR3 DNA is TGTGCCAGCAGTTTCGTAGGGGGCACTGAAGCTTTCTTT. It translates to CASSFVGGTEAFF. The rearrangement links TRBV27 to TRBJ1-1; TRBD1 might be the D (6 bases). In germline, CDR1 is MNHEY, CDR2 SMNVEV (reference sequence). The V gene lost 3 bases and the J gene lost 4 bases, with 9 bases spanning the gap. The CDR3 spans 13 residues.

The chain joins TRBV5-1 to TRBJ1-6, with D perhaps matching TRBD1 (5 bases). The germline V gene encodes CDR1 SGHRS and CDR2 YFSETQ. Trimming removed 1 base at V and 9 bases at J, with 14 bases between. CDR3 length equals 15 residues. CDR3 residues: CASSLTGGPSSPLHF. The CDR3, as DNA: TGCGCCAGCAGCTTGACAGGAGGCCCAAGTTCACCCCTCCACTTT.

V usage is TRBV9 and J usage is TRBJ1-3, with D unclear. V gave up 4 bases and J gave up 7 bases, with 18 bases separating them. The germline CDR1 and CDR2 sequences are SGDLS and YYNGEE. The CDR3 is 15 amino acids. Here the CDR3 reads CASSPWVSGGNTIYF. The CDR3 nucleotides are TGTGCCAGCAGCCCCTGGGTGTCGGGCGGGAACACCATATATTTT.

The chain employs TRBV7-9 and TRBJ2-5; D possibly uses TRBD1 or TRBD2 (5 bases each). The V end was cut by 7 bases, the J end by 3 bases, with 18 bases between. The CDR3 length is 15 residues. Per germline, CDR1 SEHNR and CDR2 FQNEAQ (reference sequence). The CDR3 bases are TGTGCCAGCACCGACAGCACTAGGGTAGAAGAGACCCAGTACTTC. It translates to CASTDSTRVEETQYF.